This T cell receptor beta chain was captured by sequencing in a study of CD8+ T cells in alopecia areata. Study in general: Treated patients received oral tofacitinib, 5 to 10 mg twice daily. Study-level results: Higher clonality and more expanded CD8+ clones appeared in lesional than normal scalp. Resident alphabeta T-cell populations of normal skin are likewise subject to sequencing in scalp samples. Tofacitinib significantly brought down scalp clonality and expanded CD8+ clones among top 100.

Treatment here: oral pan-JAK inhibitor, 5-10 mg twice daily. The CDR3 loop spans 12 amino acids. V gave up 6 bases and J gave up 6 bases; unmatched junction bases: 2. The germline CDR1 and CDR2 sequences are MNHNS and SASEGT. The sample holds a few counts of this clone. Its specificity is not known. cDNA prepared by RNA extraction and subsequent reverse transcription served as the template for sequencing. Some clones are missing from TCRdb's copy, which holds only in-frame ones; the method was immunoSEQ multiplex PCR. The sample lists about 190,000 clones; more than 50% were seen once. This receptor was identified in a human donor with alopecia areata. The sample in question was CD4+ T cells sorted from blood, obtained at week 24, from a patient treated with tofacitinib. The genes are TRBV6-1 and TRBJ2-4; 7 bases match TRBD1. The CDR3 DNA follows: TGTGCCAGCAGAGGGGACAGAAACATTCAGTACTTC. It translates to CASRGDRNIQYF.